Below are 19 T cell receptor beta chains sequenced from a single sample in a study of blood T cell repertoires in COVID-19. Repertoires were generated with immunoSEQ multiplex PCR, while TCRdb's copy carries only in-frame clones and drops some. This sample has a few hundred thousand clones, with 70% to 90% found just once. Input material: PBMCs or T cells enriched from blood (not recorded which). The receptor source for this set is a man aged 25 to 40 who had recovered from COVID-19.

DNA for the CDR3: TGTGCCAGCAGCCCCAGAGTCGTGACAGGTGTCTCTGGGGCCAACGTCCTGACTTTC. Translated, it gives CASSPRVVTGVSGANVLTF. The chain uses TRBV7-2 and TRBJ2-6; possibly TRBD1 for D (6 bases). Trimming stripped 5 bases from V and 0 bases from J, with 20 bases between. The CDR3 is 19 residues long. Germline loops: CDR1 SGHTA, CDR2 FQGNSA.

The chain has TRBV19 and TRBJ1-1; 8 bases are shared with TRBD1. V gave up 6 bases and J gave up 0 bases; unmatched junction bases: 3. The CDR3 loop spans 14 amino acids. Per germline, CDR1 LNHDA and CDR2 SQIVND (reference sequence). The CDR3 is CASRDRALNTEAFF. The CDR3 bases are TGTGCCAGTAGGGACAGGGCCCTGAACACTGAAGCTTTCTTT.

The rearrangement joins TRBV4-2 to TRBJ1-2; no reliable D call. The germline gives CDR1 LGHNA, CDR2 YNFKEQ. The V end lost 1 base, the J end lost 8 bases, and 20 bases lay between the germline ends. CDR3 length equals 16 residues. The CDR3 loop reads CASSQVAVVVSVGYTF. The CDR3 nucleotides are TGTGCCAGCAGCCAAGTCGCCGTGGTGGTTTCGGTGGGCTACACCTTC.

This chain uses TRBV7-3 with TRBJ2-7; 8 bases map to TRBD1. Looked up from germline, CDR1 is SGHTA and CDR2 is FQGTGA. V shed 0 bases and J 3 bases; nucleotides not matched to a gene: 25. The CDR3 has 22 amino acids. The CDR3 DNA reads as TGTGCCAGCAGCTTAACGTCTAAGGGGGCGTCGGTGACCCGGGACAGGCACTACGAGCAGTACTTC. This gives the protein CASSLTSKGASVTRDRHYEQYF.

The rearrangement uses TRBV15 and TRBJ1-1; D unclear. The V gene lost 0 bases and the J gene lost 4 bases, with 12 bases spanning the gap. Per the germline V gene, CDR1 is LNHNV and CDR2 is YYDKDF (reference sequence). CDR3 size: 15 residues. CDR3 sequence reads: CATSRDLEWVTEAFF. The CDR3 DNA is TGTGCCACCAGCAGAGATTTGGAGTGGGTCACTGAAGCTTTCTTT.

V and J are TRBV9 and TRBJ2-3; a possible D gene is TRBD2 (7 bases). The length of the CDR3 is 17 residues. The V end lost 3 bases, the J end lost 0 bases, and 17 bases lay between the germline ends. Germline V lookup: CDR1 SGDLS, CDR2 YYNGEE. The CDR3 is CASSAGGGLSSTDTQYF. The CDR3 DNA reads TGTGCCAGCAGCGCTGGCGGGGGCCTATCTAGCACAGATACGCAGTATTTT.

The chain couples TRBV7-6 to TRBJ2-3, with D possibly TRBD2 on 5 matching bases. CDR1 is SGHVS, CDR2 FNYEAQ, per germline. This CDR3 is built from 12 residues. V lost 8 bases and J 5 bases, leaving 11 bases between the germline ends. CDR3 nucleotide sequence: TGTGCCAGCGGTGGAGGAGGAGATACGCAGTATTTT. It is translated as CASGGGGDTQYF.

The V gene is TRBV5-4, the J gene TRBJ2-3; a possible D gene is TRBD2 (6 bases). Germline V lookup: CDR1 SGHNT, CDR2 YYREEE (reference sequence). Trimming stripped 0 bases from V and 0 bases from J, with 8 bases between. The CDR3 runs 15 residues. The CDR3 spells CASSLDAGSTDTQYF. Here the CDR3 DNA reads TGTGCCAGCAGCTTGGATGCGGGGAGCACAGATACGCAGTATTTT.

The chain has TRBV20-1 and TRBJ1-4, with D possibly TRBD1 on 5 matching bases. The CDR3 totals 13 residues. Per the germline V gene, CDR1 is DFQATT and CDR2 is SNEGSKA (reference sequence). V lost 3 bases, J lost 4 bases, and 9 bases lay in between. CDR3 region: CSASKGLNEKLFF. Written as DNA, the CDR3 is TGCAGTGCTAGTAAGGGGCTTAATGAAAAACTGTTTTTT.

The chain carries TRBV5-8 and TRBJ2-3, with 10 bases identical to TRBD2. From germline, CDR1 is SGHTS and CDR2 YDEGEE. After removal of 4 bases from V and 4 bases from J, the junction contained 9 bases not matched to a gene. The CDR3 is made up of 16 amino acids. The CDR3 reads CASSPGGSGGADTQYF. CDR3 bases: TGTGCCAGCAGCCCGGGGGGCAGCGGGGGGGCAGATACGCAGTATTTT.

V usage is TRBV7-8 and J usage is TRBJ1-4; 8 bases are a match to TRBD1. V shed 0 bases and J 6 bases; nucleotides not matched to a gene: 9. The germline V gene encodes CDR1 SGHVS and CDR2 FQNEAQ. This CDR3 contains 17 residues. CDR3 sequence reads: CASSLARTGLLDEKLFF. The CDR3 bases are TGTGCCAGCAGCTTAGCTCGGACAGGGCTGTTGGATGAAAAACTGTTTTTT.

Worth noting for this clone: An end of the junction differs from the germline gene, which may be a read error. This rearrangement joins TRBV7-7 to TRBJ2-3, with 7 positions matching TRBD1. This CDR3 is built from 15 residues. Germline CDR1 reads SSHAT; CDR2 reads FNYEAQ (reference sequence). The CDR3 here is CASSATGSLTDTQYF. The CDR3 coding sequence is TGTGCTAGCAGCGCGACAGGGTCCCTCACAGATACGCAGTATTTT.

V gene TRBV7-2 combines with J gene TRBJ2-3; possible D gene TRBD2, 6 bases. V was clipped by 1 base and J by 5 bases, with 16 bases between them. This CDR3 is built from 16 residues. Germline assignment: CDR1 SGHTA and CDR2 FQGNSA. This chain's CDR3 is CASSLVYGGVGDTQYF. CDR3 coding DNA: TGTGCCAGCAGCTTAGTATACGGAGGGGTCGGAGATACGCAGTATTTT. The complete variable domain, with remaining parts taken from reference TRBV7-2 and TRBJ2-3, reads GAGVSQSPSNKVTEKGKDVELRCDPISGHTALYWYRQSLGQGLEFLIYFQGNSAPDKSGLPSDRFSAERTGGSVSTLTIQRTQQEDSAVYLCASSLVYGGVGDTQYFGPGTRLTVL.

In the case of this clone: At the DNA level, this CDR3 is encoded by other sequences in the same sample as well. V usage is TRBV20-1 and J usage is TRBJ2-7, with a possible D match to TRBD1 (6 bases). Trimming took 5 bases from V and 3 from J, leaving 8 bases between them. This CDR3 is 11 amino acids long. In germline, CDR1 is DFQATT, CDR2 SNEGSKA (reference sequence). CDR3 sequence: CSAPQGYEQYF. Written as DNA, the CDR3 is TGCAGTGCTCCACAGGGCTACGAGCAGTACTTC.

A few counts support this clone. Other DNA sequences from this sample encode an identical CDR3 as well. The rearrangement uses TRBV6-5 and TRBJ2-1, with D perhaps matching TRBD2 (5 bases). The V end lost 0 bases, the J end lost 0 bases, and 6 bases lay between the germline ends. CDR3 size: 15 residues. Germline V lookup: CDR1 MNHEY, CDR2 SVGAGI. Here the CDR3 reads CASSYSGSSYNEQFF. The CDR3 DNA reads as TGTGCCAGCAGTTACTCAGGGAGCTCCTACAATGAGCAGTTCTTC.

As regards this clone: The junction departs from the called germline gene at one end, perhaps through a read error. V and J are TRBV3-1 (or the pseudogene TRBV3-2) and TRBJ1-2, with 9 bases that match TRBD1. This CDR3 has 16 amino acids. Germline-derived CDR1 and CDR2 are LGHDT and YNNKEL (reference sequence). CDR3 residues: CASSPRQGDAKYGYTF. The CDR3 nucleotides are TGTGCCAGCAGCCCCCGACAGGGGGATGCTAAATATGGCTACACCTTC.

The chain uses TRBV16 and TRBJ1-4; D remains ambiguous. V was pared by 1 base and J by 12 bases, with 21 bases between. Per germline, CDR1 KGHSY and CDR2 FQNENV. The CDR3 consists of 16 residues. DNA for the CDR3: TGTGCCAGCAGCCAATTAGATCAAGGCGGCCCGTTAGAACTGTTTTTT. This encodes CASSQLDQGGPLELFF.

This chain links TRBV5-1 with TRBJ1-1, with 12 bases aligning to TRBD1. Germline loops: CDR1 SGHRS, CDR2 YFSETQ. The CDR3 is 17 residues long. The ends lost 7 bases at V and 0 bases at J; junction bases unmatched: 10. CDR3 DNA sequence: TGCGCCAGCGGTAAGGGGGGACAGGGGGCCGTGAACACTGAAGCTTTCTTT. Encoded protein: CASGKGGQGAVNTEAFF.

This chain connects TRBV2 to TRBJ2-7; D call uncertain. The germline V and J ends were trimmed by 0 bases and 1 base, with 7 bases remaining between them. The CDR3 consists of 14 residues. Germline CDR1 reads SNHLY; CDR2 reads FYNNEI. This CDR3 reads CASSEAAFSYEQYF. DNA of the CDR3: TGTGCCAGCAGTGAAGCGGCCTTTTCCTACGAGCAGTACTTC.